This T cell receptor (beta chain) was sequenced during a study of blood T cell repertoires in COVID-19. This CDR3 region has 20 residues. Trimming shortened V by 5 bases and J by 9 bases, and 32 bases separated the two germline ends. Germline CDR1 MRHNA, CDR2 SNTAGT. Original data processing: Nucleated cell number was recorded as an estimate derived from reference gene primer amplification. Sequenced by immunoSEQ multiplex PCR; TCRdb stores in-frame clones only, minus some. Clonal size and the V and J genes are those of that table, whereas D and trimming came from the DNA. Counted here are some 89,000 clones, 87% occurring once; the ten biggest clones make up approximately 15%.

The sequence came from a human donor in a cohort sampled during active COVID-19. Specimen: peripheral blood. This chain connects TRBV6-4 to TRBJ1-6; possible D gene TRBD1, 6 bases. DNA for the CDR3: TGTGCCAGCAGTCCCCAGAGGGGGGGATGGCCGGGGGGTAAGGTTTCACCCCTCCACTTT. Amino acid sequence: CASSPQRGGWPGGKVSPLHF.